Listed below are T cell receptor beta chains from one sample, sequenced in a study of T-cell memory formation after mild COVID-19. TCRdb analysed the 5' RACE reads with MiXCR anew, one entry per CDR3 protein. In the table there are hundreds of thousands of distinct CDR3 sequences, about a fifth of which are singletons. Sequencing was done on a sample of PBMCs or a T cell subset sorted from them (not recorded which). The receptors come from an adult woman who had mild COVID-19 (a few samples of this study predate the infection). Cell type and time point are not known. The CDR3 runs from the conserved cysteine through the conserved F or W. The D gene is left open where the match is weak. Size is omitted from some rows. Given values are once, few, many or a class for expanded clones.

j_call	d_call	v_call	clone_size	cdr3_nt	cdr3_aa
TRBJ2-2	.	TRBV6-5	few	TGTGCCAGCAGTTTCCCCAGTGAGGGGGGGCAGGACACCGGGGAGCTGTTTTTT	CASSFPSEGGQDTGELFF
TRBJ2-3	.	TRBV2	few	TGTGCCAGCACCCCGGGACGGGGCACAGATACGCAGTATTTT	CASTPGRGTDTQYF
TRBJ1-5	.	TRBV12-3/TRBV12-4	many	TGTGCCAGCAGTTTAGCGGGGGCAGGCAATCAGCCCCAGCATTTT	CASSLAGAGNQPQHF
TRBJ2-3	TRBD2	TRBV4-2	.	TGTGCCAGCAGCCAAGATTTCGCGGGAGGGCCAAATACGCAGTATTTT	CASSQDFAGGPNTQYF
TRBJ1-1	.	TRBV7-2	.	TGTGCCAGCAGCTTAAGGGGGGGGCACCTGAACACTGAAGCTTTCTTT	CASSLRGGHLNTEAFF
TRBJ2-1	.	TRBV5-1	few	TGCGCCAGCAGCTTAGTACCCTCCGACTCCTACAATGAGCAGTTCTTC	CASSLVPSDSYNEQFF
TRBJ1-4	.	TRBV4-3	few	TGCGCCAGCAGCCAATTAGGTGGGACTGAAAAACTGTTTTTT	CASSQLGGTEKLFF
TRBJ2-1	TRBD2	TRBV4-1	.	TGCGCCAGCAGCCAAGGAAGGACTAGCGGTTACAATGAGCAGTTCTTC	CASSQGRTSGYNEQFF
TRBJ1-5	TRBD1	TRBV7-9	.	TGTGCCAGCAGCCCTACGGGACAGGGGTACAATCAGCCCCAGCATTTT	CASSPTGQGYNQPQHF
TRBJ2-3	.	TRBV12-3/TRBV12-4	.	TGTGCCAGCAGCATGTGGGGATCTAGCACAGATACGCAGTATTTT	CASSMWGSSTDTQYF
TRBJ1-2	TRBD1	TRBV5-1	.	TGCGCCAGCAGAGTGACAGGGGATGGTTCTAAGGATGGCTACACCTTC	CASRVTGDGSKDGYTF
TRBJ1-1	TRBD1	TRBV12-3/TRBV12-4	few	TGTGCCAGCAGTGTGACAGGGGCCGAAGCTTTCTTT	CASSVTGAEAFF
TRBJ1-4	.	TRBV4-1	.	TGCGCCAGCAGGCAGAACCCGGGGCAGACGAAGGATGAAAAACTGTTTTTT	CASRQNPGQTKDEKLFF
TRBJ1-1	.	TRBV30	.	TGTGCCTGGAGTGTAGGAGAGAACACTGAAGCTTTCTTT	CAWSVGENTEAFF
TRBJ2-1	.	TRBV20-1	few	TGCAGTGCTAGAGAGTTGGGTAACAATGAGCAGTTCTTC	CSARELGNNEQFF
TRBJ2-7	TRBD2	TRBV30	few	TGTGCCTGGAGTAAGCGGACTAGCGGGAGCCTTTGGGGGCAGTACTTC	CAWSKRTSGSLWGQYF
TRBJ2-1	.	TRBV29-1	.	TGCAGCGTTGGGAACCCGAACCTCGTAGCGAGCAATGAGCAGTTCTTC	CSVGNPNLVASNEQFF
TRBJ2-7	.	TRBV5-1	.	TGCGCCAGCAGCGACGGGGGACGCTCCTACGAGCAGTACTTC	CASSDGGRSYEQYF
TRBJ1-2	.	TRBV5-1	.	TGCGCCAGCAGCGCTAGGGGAGACTATGGCTACACCTTC	CASSARGDYGYTF
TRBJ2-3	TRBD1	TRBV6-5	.	TGTGCCAGCAGTTACTCGTGGACAGGGGGCGCAGATACGCAGTATTTT	CASSYSWTGGADTQYF
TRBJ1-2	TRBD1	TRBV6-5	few	TGTGCCAGCAGACCTACAGGGGACCATGGCTACACCTTC	CASRPTGDHGYTF
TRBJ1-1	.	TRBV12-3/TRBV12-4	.	TGTGCCAGCAGTTTTACGCACACTGAAGCTTTCTTT	CASSFTHTEAFF
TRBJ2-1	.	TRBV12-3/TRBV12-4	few	TGTGCCAGCAGTTTAGCCGTACTCAATGAGCAGTTCTTC	CASSLAVLNEQFF
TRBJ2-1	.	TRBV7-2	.	TGTGCCAGCAGTGGAGCAGCTGGATACAATGAGCAGTTCTTC	CASSGAAGYNEQFF
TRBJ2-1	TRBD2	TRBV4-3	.	TGCGCCAGCAGCCAAGACGTCGGGAGGAGTATTTCCTACAATGAGCAGTTCTTC	CASSQDVGRSISYNEQFF
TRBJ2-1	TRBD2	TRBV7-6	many	TGTGCCAGCAGCCACTCTAGCGGTGACTCCTACAATGAGCAGTTCTTC	CASSHSSGDSYNEQFF
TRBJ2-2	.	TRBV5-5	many	TGTGCCAGCAGCTTGGCTCCATCCCCCAACACCGGGGAGCTGTTTTTT	CASSLAPSPNTGELFF
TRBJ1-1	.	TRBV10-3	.	TGTGCCATCAGTGAACAGTTTTTGAACACTGAAGCTTTCTTT	CAISEQFLNTEAFF
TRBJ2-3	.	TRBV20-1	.	TGCAGTGCTAGAGCCTCCACAGATACGCAGTATTTT	CSARASTDTQYF
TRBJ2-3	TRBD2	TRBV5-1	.	TGCGCCAGCAGCTTGGGTCCTAGCGGGGGGAACACAGATACGCAGTATTTT	CASSLGPSGGNTDTQYF
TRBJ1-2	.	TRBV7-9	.	TGTGCCAGCAGCAACAGCTATGGCTACACCTTC	CASSNSYGYTF
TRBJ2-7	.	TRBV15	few	TGTGCCACCAGCAGCCGTGTGGTTTACGAGCAGTACTTC	CATSSRVVYEQYF
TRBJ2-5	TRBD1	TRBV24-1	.	TGTGCCACCAGTGAGGGACAGGGGGCTAGAGAGACCCAGTACTTC	CATSEGQGARETQYF
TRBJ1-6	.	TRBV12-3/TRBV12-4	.	TGTGCCAGCAGTCCCGGGGCCTGGGGACTTTCACCCCTCCACTTT	CASSPGAWGLSPLHF
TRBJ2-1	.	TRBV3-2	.	TGTGCCAGCAGCCAAGATTGGGCAGGGCTTTCGTACAATGAGCAGTTCTTC	CASSQDWAGLSYNEQFF
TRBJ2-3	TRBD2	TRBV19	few	TGTGCCAGTAGTATAACTAGCGGGTTCACAGATACGCAGTATTTT	CASSITSGFTDTQYF
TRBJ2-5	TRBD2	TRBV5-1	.	TGCGCCAGCAGCGCCGGACTAGCGGGAGAGGGCGAGACCCAGTACTTC	CASSAGLAGEGETQYF
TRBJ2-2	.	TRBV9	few	TGTGCCAGCAGCGTAGATGGGACCGTCACCGGGGAGCTGTTTTTT	CASSVDGTVTGELFF
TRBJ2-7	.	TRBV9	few	TGTGCCAGCAGCGTAGGACAGTACTACGAGCAGTACTTC	CASSVGQYYEQYF
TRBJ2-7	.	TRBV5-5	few	TGTGCCAGCAGCCCCCCGGCGGGGAGGGAGCAGTACTTC	CASSPPAGREQYF
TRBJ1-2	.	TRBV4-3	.	TGCGCCAGCAGCCACGAAACAAACAGGGTTCATGGCTACACCTTC	CASSHETNRVHGYTF
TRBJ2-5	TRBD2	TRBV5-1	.	TGCGCCAGCAGCCCGGCCCCTGGACTAGCGGGCCAAGAGACCCAGTACTTC	CASSPAPGLAGQETQYF
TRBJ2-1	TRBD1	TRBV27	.	TGTGCCAGCAGTCTCGGACAGGTTCCTGATGAGCAGTTCTTC	CASSLGQVPDEQFF
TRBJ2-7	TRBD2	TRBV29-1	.	TGCAGCGTCGGGACTAGCGGGAGTTACGAGCAGTACTTC	CSVGTSGSYEQYF
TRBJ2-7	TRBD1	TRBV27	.	TGTGCCAGCAGTTTCGGACAGGGCTACTACGAGCAGTACTTC	CASSFGQGYYEQYF
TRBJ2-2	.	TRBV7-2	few	TGTGCCAGCAGCTTAGTTACGAACACCGGGGAGCTGTTTTTT	CASSLVTNTGELFF
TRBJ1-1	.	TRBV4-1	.	TGCGCCAGCAGGGACGGGCCACGGATGATGAACACTGAAGCTTTCTTT	CASRDGPRMMNTEAFF
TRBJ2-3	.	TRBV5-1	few	TGCGCCAGCAGCTGGCCCACAGATACGCAGTATTTT	CASSWPTDTQYF
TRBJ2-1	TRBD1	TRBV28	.	TGTGCCAGCAGTTCCTTAACCAGGGGGAGGCAGTTCTTC	CASSSLTRGRQFF
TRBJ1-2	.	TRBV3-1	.	TGTGCCAGCAGCATAGGACGGATAGGCTACACCTTC	CASSIGRIGYTF